This TCR beta chain originates from a study of blood T cell repertoires in COVID-19. The overall study: Samples came from the United States, Italy and Spain, spanning acute and convalescent COVID-19. PBMCs, B-cell-depleted T cells, or T cells were the source of the cDNA or gDNA that made up the material.

The germline V gene encodes CDR1 SGHTA and CDR2 FQGTGA. There are 14 residues in the CDR3. Trimming removed 2 bases from V and 12 bases from J, with 17 bases in between. Authors' methods: Estimation of nucleated cell counts was performed using reference gene primer amplification. The data were produced by immunoSEQ multiplex PCR, yet TCRdb's version contains in-frame clones alone and is incomplete. V and J calls and clone size are given by that table; D and trimming were obtained from the DNA. The sample lists under 300,000 clones; about 76% were seen once. The rearrangement links TRBV7-3 to TRBJ2-1, with D possibly matching TRBD1 (5 bases). The sequence was collected from a woman aged 55-70 years with active or convalescent COVID-19. The sample comprised peripheral blood. CDR3 in amino acids: CASSLGPEGVGQFF. The DNA of the CDR3 is TGTGCCAGCAGCTTAGGGCCCGAAGGGGTGGGGCAGTTCTTC.